Below are 15 T cell receptor beta chains sequenced from a single sample in a study of OX40 agonist ivuxolimab in advanced cancers. Repertoires were generated with immunoSEQ multiplex PCR, while TCRdb's copy carries only in-frame clones and drops some. There are 50,000 to 65,000 clones in the sample; roughly nine tenths occur only once, and 0.85% to 1.4% lies in the top ten. The input for sequencing was CD4+ or CD8+ T cells sorted from blood, taken in a trial of the OX40 agonist ivuxolimab. The receptors derive from an adult with an advanced solid tumor such as melanoma, head and neck, liver or kidney cancer.

The rearrangement links TRBV7-2 to TRBJ2-3; 9 positions match TRBD1. Looked up from germline, CDR1 is SGHTA and CDR2 is FQGNSA. The junction had 5 bases not matched to a gene; V was cut back by 1 base and J by 6 bases. The CDR3 totals 15 residues. CDR3 in DNA: TGTGCCAGCAGCTTAGGACAGGGGGTTTACGATACGCAGTATTTT. This gives the protein CASSLGQGVYDTQYF.

This sequence joins TRBV10-3 and TRBJ2-7; tentative D call: TRBD2 (6 bases). Germline assignment: CDR1 ENHRY and CDR2 SYGVKD. Trimming took 1 base from V and 7 from J, leaving 23 bases between them. This CDR3 spans 17 amino acids. As DNA, the CDR3 is TGTGCCATCAGTGAGTATGCGGCGGGGAGGCAGGGAATAGAGCAGTACTTC. This translates into CAISEYAAGRQGIEQYF.

J is TRBJ2-5 and V is TRBV20-1, with D hard to call. CDR1 and CDR2 from the germline V gene are DFQATT and SNEGSKA (reference sequence). V lost 6 bases and J lost 9, with 11 bases in between. This CDR3 has 10 amino acids. The CDR3: CSALLRAQYF. CDR3 coding DNA: TGCAGTGCCCTCCTTCGAGCCCAGTACTTC.

V and J are TRBV5-8 and TRBJ2-5; maybe TRBD2 (5 bases). The V gene lost 4 bases and the J gene lost 3 bases, with 10 bases spanning the gap. The CDR3 loop spans 13 amino acids. Germline-derived CDR1 and CDR2 are SGHTS and YDEGEE. The CDR3: CASSLSGEETQYF. For the CDR3, the DNA is TGTGCCAGCAGCCTGTCCGGGGAAGAGACCCAGTACTTC. The whole variable domain, filled in from reference TRBV5-8 and TRBJ2-5, reads EAGVTQSPTHLIKTRGQQATLRCSPISGHTSVYWYQQALGLGLQFLLWYDEGEERNRGNFPPRFSGRQFPNYSSELNVNALELEDSALYLCASSLSGEETQYFGPGTRLLVL.

The rearrangement joins TRBV19 to TRBJ2-2; D gene unclear. Germline assignment: CDR1 LNHDA and CDR2 SQIVND (reference sequence). This CDR3 is built from 13 residues. V lost 5 bases and J 6 bases, leaving 10 bases between the germline ends. CDR3: CASSLGGAGELFF. The CDR3 DNA follows: TGTGCCAGTAGTCTTGGCGGAGCCGGGGAGCTGTTTTTT.

The V and J genes are TRBV9 and TRBJ2-1; D not resolved. This CDR3 comprises 11 residues. Germline CDR1 SGDLS, CDR2 YYNGEE. Between the trimmed V and J ends, which lost 0 bases and 13 bases, there was a span of 8 bases. CDR3 residues: CASSVGSSQFF. CDR3 DNA: TGTGCCAGCAGCGTAGGTTCCTCCCAGTTCTTC.

This rearrangement joins TRBV7-2 to TRBJ1-3; maybe TRBD1 (6 bases). Germline V gene sequence: CDR1 SGHTA, CDR2 FQGNSA. This CDR3 has 15 residues. The V end was cut by 8 bases, the J end by 0 bases, with 14 bases between. The CDR3 coding sequence is TGTGCCAGCGGTGCACAGGGAGACTCTGGAAACACCATATATTTT. It translates to CASGAQGDSGNTIYF.

The chain couples TRBV28 to TRBJ2-7; 8 nucleotides agree with TRBD2. Germline V lookup: CDR1 MDHEN, CDR2 SYDVKM. The V and J ends lost 11 bases and 5 bases, in that order; junction bases with no gene match: 11. The CDR3 totals 13 residues. This chain's CDR3 is CASGREVVNEQYF. The DNA for the CDR3 is TGTGCCTCCGGGAGGGAGGTAGTAAACGAGCAGTACTTC.

As for this clone: Other DNA sequences in the sample encode the same CDR3. J is TRBJ1-5 and V is TRBV10-3; no clear D gene. Germline lookup yields CDR1 ENHRY and CDR2 SYGVKD. The CDR3 length is 13 residues. The germline V and J ends were trimmed by 0 bases and 3 bases, with 3 bases remaining between them. The CDR3 sequence is CAISESSNQPQHF. CDR3 in DNA: TGTGCCATCAGTGAGTCTTCCAATCAGCCCCAGCATTTT.

This clone appeared once. The chain employs TRBV18 and TRBJ2-7; D possibly matches TRBD1 or TRBD2 (5 bases each). Germline V CDR1 and CDR2: KGHSH, LQKENI. The CDR3 runs to 14 residues. The V gene lost 3 bases and the J gene lost 7 bases, with 16 bases spanning the gap. Here the CDR3 DNA reads TGTGCCAGCTCACCCGGGGACGGTGGTGGTGAGCAGTACTTC. This gives the protein CASSPGDGGGEQYF.

The gene calls are TRBV28 and TRBJ2-7, with a tentative D call TRBD2 (6 bases). V dropped 3 bases and J dropped 2 bases, with 11 bases sitting between them. The CDR3 contains 14 residues. The germline V gene encodes CDR1 MDHEN and CDR2 SYDVKM. This CDR3 reads CASSLEGGAYEQYF. For the CDR3, the DNA is TGTGCCAGCAGTTTGGAAGGCGGGGCCTACGAGCAGTACTTC. Based on the CDR3 plus reference TRBV28 and TRBJ2-7, the full variable domain is DVKVTQSSRYLVKRTGEKVFLECVQDMDHENMFWYRQDPGLGLRLIYFSYDVKMKEKGDIPEGYSVSREKKERFSLILESASTNQTSMYLCASSLEGGAYEQYFGPGTRLTVT.

This clone was recorded only once. This CDR3 is CASSVDATNEKLFF. The CDR3 DNA reads as TGTGCCAGCAGCGTAGACGCAACTAATGAAAAACTGTTTTTT. The rearrangement links TRBV9 to TRBJ1-4; no firm D call. The V gene's germline CDR1 is SGDLS and CDR2 YYNGEE. The CDR3 totals 14 residues. The V end lost 0 bases, the J end lost 0 bases, and 3 bases lay between the germline ends.

The V call is TRBV7-3, the J call TRBJ2-3; a possible D gene is TRBD1 (7 bases). There are 16 residues in the CDR3. Germline V gene sequence: CDR1 SGHTA, CDR2 FQGTGA. Trimming removed 1 base from V and 3 bases from J, with 14 bases in between. For the CDR3, the DNA is TGTGCCAGCAGCTTAAGTGGAGGGGGCTTTACAGATACGCAGTATTTT. It encodes CASSLSGGGFTDTQYF.

This clone was seen just once. CDR3 sequence reads: CASGDGAAENIQYF. CDR3 coding DNA: TGTGCCAGCGGCGATGGTGCAGCAGAAAACATTCAGTACTTC. The J gene is TRBJ2-4, the V gene TRBV28; D is undetermined. The CDR3 runs to 14 residues. Trimming left V 8 bases short and J 5 bases short, with 16 bases between. Germline CDR1 MDHEN, CDR2 SYDVKM.

This rearrangement joins TRBV5-6 to TRBJ2-7; 13 nucleotides line up with TRBD2. Germline loops: CDR1 SGHDT, CDR2 YYEEEE. With 1 base clipped from V and 4 bases from J, the junction kept 5 bases outside the gene matches. The CDR3 consists of 16 residues. CDR3 sequence reads: CASSLFGTSGKYEQYF. In DNA, the CDR3 is TGTGCCAGCAGCTTGTTTGGGACTAGCGGGAAGTACGAGCAGTACTTC. Complete variable domain (other parts from reference TRBV5-6 and TRBJ2-7): DAGVTQSPTHLIKTRGQQVTLRCSPKSGHDTVSWYQQALGQGPQFIFQYYEEEERQRGNFPDRFSGHQFPNYSSELNVNALLLGDSALYLCASSLFGTSGKYEQYFGPGTRLTVT.